These 24 T cell receptor beta chains were sequenced from one sample in a study of T cells expressing NK-cell markers. TCRdb reprocessed the 5' RACE reads; each CDR3 protein has one entry and no DNA is given. The sample data list 90,000 to 130,000 distinct CDR3 sequences. Sequencing input: blood T cells: a sorted CD56 or NKG2C T cell subset, CD4+ or CD8+ T cells, or bulk PBMC T cells (not recorded which). The receptor set was obtained from a woman aged 18 to 75 in good health.

This chain links TRBV27 with TRBJ2-1. The CDR3 contains 15 residues. CDR1 is MNHEY and CDR2 is SMNVEV in the germline V gene (reference sequence). CDR3 protein: CASSLYPGLLNEQFF.

The chain carries TRBV7-9 and TRBJ2-3; TCRdb picks TRBD1, but there is no DNA to check that call. The CDR3 is 14 residues long. The germline V gene encodes CDR1 SEHNR and CDR2 FQNEAQ (reference sequence). CDR3 sequence: CASSPPNRADTQYF. The full variable domain, its missing parts supplied by reference TRBV7-9 and TRBJ2-3, is DTGVSQNPRHKITKRGQNVTFRCDPISEHNRLYWYRQTLGQGPEFLTYFQNEAQLEKSRLLSDRFSAERPKGSFSTLEIQRTEQGDSAMYLCASSPPNRADTQYFGPGTRLTVL.

The chain combines TRBV29-1 with TRBJ1-2; TCRdb picks TRBD1, but there is no DNA to check that call. The CDR3 extends over 13 amino acids. The germline CDR1 and CDR2 sequences are SQVTM and ANQGSEA. The CDR3 region is CSVLTGSDYGYTF.

V and J are TRBV5-5 and TRBJ2-5; TCRdb picks TRBD1, but there is no DNA to check that call. The CDR3 contains 16 residues. Germline CDR1 SGHKS, CDR2 YYEKEE (reference sequence). CDR3 loop: CASSLYRNPPQETQYF.

The CDR3: CSSKGLAGGETQYF. The chain carries TRBV10-2 and TRBJ2-5; TCRdb indicates TRBD2, and absent DNA this call remains unverified. The CDR3 runs to 14 residues. Germline V CDR1 and CDR2: WSHSY, SAAADI.

The chain links TRBV4-3 to TRBJ2-5; the D gene TCRdb calls, TRBD2, cannot be checked with no DNA. The CDR3 is 15 residues long. Germline loops: CDR1 LGHNA, CDR2 YSLEER. The chain's CDR3 is CASSQRPGGQETQYF.

The rearrangement joins TRBV6-2 or TRBV6-3 to TRBJ2-2. This CDR3 spans 11 amino acids. The germline CDR1 and CDR2 sequences are MNHEY and SVGEGT. CDR3 amino acids: CASSYGRELFF.

The J gene is TRBJ2-5, the V gene TRBV2; absent DNA, TCRdb's TRBD2 call cannot be checked. The germline V gene has CDR1 SNHLY and CDR2 FYNNEI. CDR3 length: 15 residues. The CDR3 sequence: CASSEGLAGGETQYF. The full variable domain, in which reference TRBV2 and TRBJ2-5 provide the parts outside the CDR3, is EPEVTQTPSHQVTQMGQEVILRCVPISNHLYFYWYRQILGQKVEFLVSFYNNEISEKSEIFDDQFSVERPDGSNFTLKIRSTKLEDSAMYFCASSEGLAGGETQYFGPGTRLLVL.

The chain couples TRBV5-8 to TRBJ2-4; TCRdb designates TRBD1, a call that cannot be tested without DNA. The CDR3 spans 15 residues. Germline-derived CDR1 and CDR2 are SGHTS and YDEGEE. The CDR3 region is CASSLGTTGENIQYF.

This rearrangement joins TRBV10-2 to TRBJ2-5; TCRdb picks TRBD2, but there is no DNA to check that call. The CDR3 is 14 residues long. Germline V CDR1 and CDR2: WSHSY, SAAADI. This CDR3 is CASSESWEVETQYF.

The CDR3 spells CASSPHSSNALNTEAFF. The rearrangement uses TRBV4-3 and TRBJ1-1. The CDR3 extends over 17 amino acids. The germline CDR1 and CDR2 sequences are LGHNA and YSLEER.

The V and J genes are TRBV20-1 and TRBJ1-1. The CDR3 has 14 residues. Germline V CDR1 and CDR2: DFQATT, SNEGSKA (reference sequence). CDR3 region: CSARVQMRNTEAFF.

V is TRBV12-3 or TRBV12-4 and J is TRBJ1-1. The length of the CDR3 is 16 residues. CDR3 protein: CASSLSPGTANTEAFF.

V gene TRBV27 combines with J gene TRBJ2-7; absent DNA, TCRdb's TRBD1 call cannot be checked. Germline V gene data show CDR1 as MNHEY and CDR2 as SMNVEV (reference sequence). The CDR3 runs 16 residues. The CDR3 loop reads CASSLSPPGAGSEQYF.

CDR3 protein: CASSHGQSEAFF. The chain links TRBV12-3 or TRBV12-4 to TRBJ1-1; TCRdb calls TRBD1, which cannot be checked without DNA. There are 12 residues in the CDR3.

V usage is TRBV29-1 and J usage is TRBJ2-2; TCRdb's D call of TRBD2 is untestable without DNA. This CDR3 comprises 16 residues. CDR1 is SQVTM, CDR2 ANQGSEA, per germline. The CDR3 is CSAIITSGGLPGELFF.

The rearrangement uses TRBV4-1 and TRBJ1-6. Germline lookup yields CDR1 MGHRA and CDR2 YSYEKL. This CDR3 comprises 15 residues. The CDR3 loop is CASSQELGLNSPLHF.

CDR3 loop: CASSYLGGLNNEQFF. The chain employs TRBV7-6 and TRBJ2-1. The CDR3 length is 15 residues. Germline V lookup: CDR1 SGHVS, CDR2 FNYEAQ.

The chain couples TRBV7-9 to TRBJ2-3. This CDR3 has 13 residues. Germline V gene sequence: CDR1 SEHNR, CDR2 FQNEAQ (reference sequence). This chain's CDR3 is CASSLDPTDTQYF.

The V call is TRBV13, the J call TRBJ2-1; TCRdb lists TRBD1, though no DNA is available to test this call. CDR1 is PRHDT and CDR2 is FYEKMQ in the germline V gene (reference sequence). There are 13 residues in the CDR3. The CDR3 region is CASSSGPSFAQFF.

The J gene is TRBJ2-3, the V gene TRBV5-6; TCRdb reports TRBD2, a call that lacks DNA to check it against. Germline V CDR1 and CDR2: SGHDT, YYEEEE. The CDR3 extends over 16 amino acids. The CDR3 spells CASSPGTSGGTDTQYF.

The chain has TRBV29-1 and TRBJ1-1; absent DNA, TCRdb's TRBD1 call cannot be checked. CDR3 length: 13 residues. Germline V lookup: CDR1 SQVTM, CDR2 ANQGSEA. CDR3 sequence: CSASTGVETEAFF.

This rearrangement joins TRBV27 to TRBJ1-5; TCRdb returns TRBD1, unconfirmable since there is no DNA. The CDR3 consists of 13 residues. Germline V lookup: CDR1 MNHEY, CDR2 SMNVEV (reference sequence). The CDR3 here is CASSLTGDQPQHF.

V gene TRBV19 combines with J gene TRBJ2-7; TCRdb calls TRBD2, which cannot be checked without DNA. The CDR3 covers 13 residues. Germline V gives CDR1 LNHDA, CDR2 SQIVND (reference sequence). The CDR3 sequence: CASSGSSGYEQYF.